The 5 T cell receptor beta chains listed next were all sequenced from one sample in a study of spatial heterogeneity in lung cancer (dated by TCRdb to the late 2010s). The sample's time point label is to be understood as: sample taken at primary tumor resection. The library came from 5' RACE. The run used a NextSeq 500. TCRdb reran the public reads through fastp at Q25 and MiXCR, keeping productive beta chains. One record per CDR3 amino acid sequence lists the most common genes and DNA. The sample records 40,000 to 55,000 distinct CDR3 sequences, approximately 6.3% of which are singletons. About 45% of the sample goes to the ten largest clones. This material consisted of PBMCs, taken at surgery. These receptors were taken from a female donor with early-stage non-small cell lung cancer.

In this sample, this clonotype turned up many times. The chain joins TRBV14 to TRBJ2-5; D is uncertain. The germline gives CDR1 SGHDN, CDR2 FVKESK. The CDR3 extends over 12 amino acids. The V and J ends lost 0 bases and 7 bases respectively, with 6 bases between them. In DNA form, the CDR3 reads TGTGCCAGCAGCCAAGATTGGGGGACCCAGTACTTC. Its translation is CASSQDWGTQYF. Full variable domain (outside the CDR3, taken from reference TRBV14 and TRBJ2-5): EAGVTQFPSHSVIEKGQTVTLRCDPISGHDNLYWYRRVMGKEIKFLLHFVKESKQDESGMPNNRFLAERTGGTYSTLKVQPAELEDSGVYFCASSQDWGTQYFGPGTRLLVL.

This clonotype was seen ten or more times. The V call is TRBV27, the J call TRBJ1-2, with D unclear. Germline V gene lookup returns CDR1 MNHEY and CDR2 SMNVEV (reference sequence). The CDR3 contains 13 residues. The V gene lost 3 bases and the J gene lost 8 bases, with 13 bases spanning the gap. The CDR3 DNA is TGTGCCAGCAGTTTGGCGGGGAAAGGGGGCTACACCTTC. Translating it yields CASSLAGKGGYTF.

Points on this clonotype: Being one base from a much bigger clone, this may be a read error. The CDR3 DNA reads as TGTGCCAGCAGCCCGGGACTTGTGTCGTCCAATGAGCAGTTCTTC. Its translation: CASSPGLVSSNEQFF. This sequence joins TRBV3-1 and TRBJ2-1; a weak D match, TRBD2 (6 bases). CDR3 length equals 15 residues. The V end lost 4 bases, the J end lost 6 bases, and 16 bases lay between the germline ends. Germline V gene lookup returns CDR1 LGHDT and CDR2 YNNKEL (reference sequence).

This clonotype was detected many times. The genes are TRBV19 and TRBJ2-3; D might be TRBD1 (6 bases). Per the germline V gene, CDR1 is LNHDA and CDR2 is SQIVND (reference sequence). V was cut by 10 bases and J by 0 bases, with 14 bases left in between. The CDR3 is 14 residues long. The CDR3 bases are TGTGCCACCCTCCGGGACATGAGCACAGATACGCAGTATTTT. This codes for CATLRDMSTDTQYF.

This clonotype was recorded at least ten times. The V call is TRBV21-1, the J call TRBJ1-4. TRBV21-1 is a recognized pseudogene. CDR3 length: 13 amino acids. The CDR3: CARWMWSNEKLFF. Here the CDR3 DNA reads TGTGCCAGGTGGATGTGGTCTAATGAAAAACTGTTTTTT.